This T cell receptor beta chain was identified in a study of technical replicates of blood from a few donors. V shed 2 bases and J shed 4 bases, with 6 bases lying between them. Germline values: CDR1 SGHAT, CDR2 FQNNGV. The CDR3 runs to 13 residues. Profiling relied on immunoSEQ multiplex PCR, and the TCRdb table lists in-frame clones only, not all of them. Here the sample spans some 17,000 clones, about nine tenths being singletons. The table lists this clone with a count of one. The sequenced material came from PBMCs. The sequence came from a human donor in good health. This chain joins TRBV11-2 and TRBJ2-1; D unclear. CDR3 DNA: TGTGCCAGCAGCTTACAGGTTTACAATGAGCAGTTCTTC. Translation: CASSLQVYNEQFF.